The 16 T cell receptor beta chains below were found in one sample sequenced in a study of cytomegalovirus exposure and HLA in healthy donors. The primer mix had 60 Vbeta and 13 Jbeta primers. Sequencing was performed with immunoSEQ multiplex PCR; in TCRdb, only in-frame clones are kept and a portion is missing. The table records tens of thousands of clones, around 83% of them present only once. The sequencing input was PBMCs. The receptors were gathered from a man younger than 45 in good health and CMV-seronegative.

The CDR3: CASSIVGRGLPNSGANVLTF. CDR3 coding DNA: TGTGCCAGTAGTATAGTGGGCAGGGGGCTACCTAACTCTGGGGCCAACGTCCTGACTTTC. V is TRBV19 and J is TRBJ2-6, with 8 bases that match TRBD1. Germline V gives CDR1 LNHDA, CDR2 SQIVND (reference sequence). This CDR3 has 20 residues. V shed 1 base and J 0 bases; nucleotides not matched to a gene: 11.

The J gene is TRBJ1-2, the V gene TRBV7-9, with TRBD1 matching 8 bases. The J segment lost 7 bases and the V segment lost 5 bases, leaving 3 bases of the junction unmatched. The CDR3 loop spans 12 amino acids. Germline CDR1 reads SEHNR; CDR2 reads FQNEAQ (reference sequence). This CDR3 reads CASSPGQGGYTF. The DNA for the CDR3 is TGTGCCAGCAGCCCAGGACAGGGTGGCTACACCTTC.

The chain carries TRBV7-3 and TRBJ2-5; possibly TRBD2 for D (6 bases). CDR1 SGHTA and CDR2 FQGTGA come from the germline V gene. The CDR3 is 15 amino acids. The germline V and J ends were trimmed by 1 base and 5 bases, with 14 bases remaining between them. The chain's CDR3 is CASSLSPTSAETQYF. CDR3 sequence (DNA): TGTGCCAGCAGCTTAAGCCCGACTAGTGCGGAGACCCAGTACTTC.

This clone was observed a handful of times. The chain couples TRBV4-3 to TRBJ2-2; tentative D call: TRBD1 (5 bases). The CDR3 has 15 amino acids. V shed 0 bases and J shed 5 bases, with 10 bases lying between them. Looked up from germline, CDR1 is LGHNA and CDR2 is YSLEER. CDR3 sequence reads: CASSQDPDTTGELFF. CDR3 bases: TGCGCCAGCAGCCAAGATCCGGACACAACCGGGGAGCTGTTTTTT.

The V gene is TRBV11-2, the J gene TRBJ2-2; D might be TRBD2 (6 bases). Per the germline V gene, CDR1 is SGHAT and CDR2 is FQNNGV. The CDR3 is 15 amino acids. V was clipped by 1 base and J by 2 bases, with 8 bases between them. This CDR3 is CASSLGGVNTGELFF. The CDR3, as DNA: TGTGCCAGCAGCTTAGGGGGGGTTAACACCGGGGAGCTGTTTTTT.

The V gene is TRBV27, the J gene TRBJ2-1; TRBD2 might be the D (5 bases). Per germline, CDR1 MNHEY and CDR2 SMNVEV (reference sequence). The V gene lost 4 bases and the J gene lost 2 bases, with 12 bases spanning the gap. This CDR3 region has 15 residues. CDR3 in amino acids: CASSSLAPPYNEQFF. CDR3 in DNA: TGTGCCAGCAGTTCTCTAGCCCCTCCCTACAATGAGCAGTTCTTC.

The rearrangement links TRBV30 to TRBJ2-1; no firm D call. The ends were cut back, 1 base at V and 6 bases at J, with 4 bases in the middle. Per germline, CDR1 GTSNPN and CDR2 SVGIG (reference sequence). The length of the CDR3 is 11 residues. The DNA for the CDR3 is TGTGCCTGGAGTGGCGGCAATGAGCAGTTCTTC. Translating gives CAWSGGNEQFF.

The chain uses TRBV18 and TRBJ2-7; TRBD2 aligns across 7 bases. This CDR3 has 14 amino acids. From germline, CDR1 is KGHSH and CDR2 LQKENI. Losses at the gene ends were 3 bases for V and 1 base for J; bases not matched to a gene: 3. The CDR3 DNA reads TGTGCCAGCTCACCTGGGGGGGGGTCCTACGAGCAGTACTTC. Protein product: CASSPGGGSYEQYF.

The gene calls are TRBV4-2 and TRBJ2-5; D perhaps matches TRBD2 (6 bases). The germline V gene encodes CDR1 LGHNA and CDR2 YNFKEQ. V was trimmed by 3 bases and J by 1 base, leaving 15 bases between them. This CDR3 region has 16 residues. The CDR3 protein is CASSQRPGGAQETQYF. CDR3 nucleotide sequence: TGTGCCAGCAGCCAGCGCCCCGGGGGAGCCCAAGAGACCCAGTACTTC.

The V and J genes are TRBV6-5 and TRBJ2-5, with D perhaps TRBD2 (7 bases). The J call could be wrong; TRBJ2-7 is a better fit for the DNA end. Germline V gene lookup returns CDR1 MNHEY and CDR2 SVGAGI. The CDR3 runs 16 residues. The chain's CDR3 is CASSYAGGTNLYEQYF. The CDR3 bases are TGTGCCAGCAGTTACGCCGGGGGGACAAACCTCTACGAGCAGTACTTC.

The chain recombines TRBV27 with TRBJ1-6; D is possibly TRBD1 (5 bases). V lost 8 bases, J lost 8 bases, and 16 bases lay in between. This CDR3 is 14 amino acids long. Germline CDR1 reads MNHEY; CDR2 reads SMNVEV (reference sequence). Here the CDR3 reads CASRAGDQHSPLHF. The CDR3 DNA is TGTGCCAGCCGGGCGGGGGACCAGCATTCACCCCTCCACTTT.

V is TRBV7-9 and J is TRBJ2-3; maybe TRBD2 (6 bases). The V and J ends lost 5 bases and 3 bases respectively, with 24 bases between them. This CDR3 contains 18 residues. Germline V lookup: CDR1 SEHNR, CDR2 FQNEAQ (reference sequence). CDR3 bases: TGTGCCAGCAGCAGAAGAGGCCGGCGGGGTGTAGGGACAGATACGCAGTATTTT. This sequence encodes CASSRRGRRGVGTDTQYF.

V is TRBV5-1 and J is TRBJ2-3; D might be TRBD2 (6 bases). Trimming stripped 2 bases from V and 4 bases from J, with 11 bases between. CDR3 size: 14 residues. The germline V gene has CDR1 SGHRS and CDR2 YFSETQ. CDR3 nucleotides: TGCGCCAGCAGCTTCTCTGGAGGGCCAGATACGCAGTATTTT. This translates into CASSFSGGPDTQYF.

This clone was recorded a few times. The rearrangement joins TRBV27 to TRBJ1-4; TRBD1 aligns across 7 bases. Trimming cost V 2 bases and J 10 bases; bases outside gene matches: 7. The CDR3 runs to 14 residues. Germline V lookup: CDR1 MNHEY, CDR2 SMNVEV (reference sequence). This CDR3 is CASSLTDRSGKLFF. Written as DNA, the CDR3 is TGTGCCAGCAGTTTAACGGACAGGTCAGGAAAACTGTTTTTT.

J is TRBJ2-5 and V is TRBV30; 7 bases match TRBD2. Germline CDR1 and CDR2: GTSNPN and SVGIG (reference sequence). The CDR3 loop spans 15 amino acids. The V and J ends lost 1 base and 3 bases, in that order; junction bases with no gene match: 8. The CDR3 DNA reads as TGTGCCTGGAGTGCCGCCCGACTAGCAAAAGAGACCCAGTACTTC. Its protein is CAWSAARLAKETQYF.

A word on this clone: Other nucleotide sequences in the sample specify the same CDR3. This chain joins TRBV9 and TRBJ2-3, with D tentatively TRBD2 (5 bases). Trimming removed 0 bases from V and 0 bases from J, with 5 bases in between. In germline, CDR1 is SGDLS, CDR2 YYNGEE. There are 14 residues in the CDR3. The CDR3 region has the DNA TGTGCCAGCAGCGTAGGCGGGAGCACAGATACGCAGTATTTT. Translated, it gives CASSVGGSTDTQYF. The full variable domain, its missing parts supplied by reference TRBV9 and TRBJ2-3, is DSGVTQTPKHLITATGQRVTLRCSPRSGDLSVYWYQQSLDQGLQFLIQYYNGEERAKGNILERFSAQQFPDLHSELNLSSLELGDSALYFCASSVGGSTDTQYFGPGTRLTVL.